These 3 T cell receptor beta chains share one sample of origin, sequenced in a study of beta chain features in type 1 diabetes. General study results and limits: Moderately but significantly shorter TCRB CDR3s were found in Type 1 diabetes patients in all four CD4+ subsets.

Their antigen targets remain unknown. Expressed TCRB transcripts got sequenced, as all isolated RNA was reverse transcribed. The repertoire was sequenced with immunoSEQ multiplex PCR; TCRdb's copy has only in-frame clones and lacks some. Altogether tens of thousands of clones are present, approximately 70% being singletons, with the ten largest covering approximately 2%. Sequenced sample: Tregs from blood. The source of these receptors is a woman aged 18-29 years with type 1 diabetes.

J is TRBJ2-2 and V is TRBV7-9; 8 bases fit TRBD1. V trimming: 2 bases; J trimming: 0 bases; junction bases outside the gene matches: 8. The CDR3 totals 18 residues. The germline V gene encodes CDR1 SEHNR and CDR2 FQNEAQ (reference sequence). The CDR3 loop is CASSLIGTGSTNTGELFF. The CDR3 region has the DNA TGTGCCAGCAGCTTAATAGGGACAGGCTCCACGAACACCGGGGAGCTGTTTTTT.

About this clone: Distinct nucleotide sequences in the sample also encode this CDR3. The rearrangement joins TRBV21-1 to TRBJ2-1; the table names TRBD2, a call not compared with the DNA. TRBV21-1 is a pseudogene locus. This CDR3 is built from 15 residues. As DNA, the CDR3 is TGTGCCAGCAGCAAATGGGGGAGGGCCTTCGGCGAGCAGTTCTTC. Translation gives CASSKWGRAFGEQFF.

This clone was counted a few times. The V and J genes are TRBV10-3 and TRBJ2-7; 7 nucleotides line up with TRBD2. CDR3 size: 12 residues. Germline V gene sequence: CDR1 ENHRY, CDR2 SYGVKD. The V segment lost 8 bases and the J segment 4 bases; nucleotides outside the gene matches: 5. CDR3 nucleotide sequence: TGTGCCATCGGGGGGGTGGCGTACGAGCAGTACTTC. It specifies CAIGGVAYEQYF.